The clone carrying this TCR beta chain was seen only once. Antigen: not known. These data belong to a study of shared clonotypes between healthy human individuals. Study-level information: Aged 18 to 49, the donors were a couple of women and a few men. Points from the study as a whole: Among donors, the sharing of clonotypes was expected to be influenced by sequencing depth.

Ten immunoSEQ deep assay plates were used to sequence unsorted PBMC DNA. Method: immunoSEQ multiplex PCR; TCRdb's copy keeps in-frame clones and lacks some. The sample carries fewer than 650,000 clones, roughly 79% recorded once. Each donor was a Caucasian adult residing in Nashville, Tennessee. Trimming pared 3 bases from V and 4 bases from J, leaving 6 bases between. From germline, CDR1 is LNHDA and CDR2 SQIVND (reference sequence). The CDR3 is 13 amino acids. V and J are TRBV19 and TRBJ2-2; TRBD2 is a possible D gene (5 bases). Sequencing was performed on PBMCs. This sequence was found in a woman between 40 and 55 years old in good health. Some clones in this sample may be carry-over from other donors' samples. This CDR3 reads CASSMLATGELFF. The DNA for the CDR3 is TGTGCCAGTAGTATGCTAGCCACCGGGGAGCTGTTTTTT.